This passage covers 26 T cell receptor beta chains from one sample sequenced in a study of T-cell reconstitution after alpha-beta-depleted transplantation in children. Using unique molecular identifiers, the investigators prepared the TCRbeta library. MiXCR, applied by TCRdb to the PCR reads, yields one record per CDR3 protein. Of approximately 290,000 distinct CDR3 sequences in the sample, about 9.9% were seen once. This specimen was peripheral blood, taken 180 days after TCRalphabeta/CD19-depleted stem cell transplant. These receptors came from a male patient aged 2 to 9 who had a stem cell transplant for chronic granulomatous disease, so the T cells may come from the graft donor.

This clonotype has at least ten counts. The J gene is TRBJ1-5, the V gene TRBV5-5; TRBD1 agrees at 9 bases. Germline values: CDR1 SGHKS, CDR2 YYEKEE (reference sequence). CDR3 size: 15 residues. Trimming cost V 4 bases and J 7 bases; bases outside gene matches: 9. In DNA form, the CDR3 reads TGTGCCAGCAGCGGCGGGACAGGGCAGATGCAGCCCCAGCATTTT. Translated: CASSGGTGQMQPQHF.

This clonotype appeared many times. V is TRBV7-3 and J is TRBJ1-1; tentatively, D is TRBD1 (5 bases). The CDR3 is 13 residues long. V lost 8 bases to trimming and J lost 0 bases, with 10 bases between them. Per germline, CDR1 SGHTA and CDR2 FQGTGA. The CDR3 region is CASGWGMNTEAFF. For the CDR3, the DNA is TGTGCCAGCGGCTGGGGGATGAACACTGAAGCTTTCTTT.

The count of this clonotype is one. A read error may produce the germline difference seen at one junction end. The chain uses TRBV2 and TRBJ1-1, with D hard to call. The CDR3 length is 16 residues. Germline assignment: CDR1 SNHLY and CDR2 FYNNEI. The CDR3 spells CAISDNVEVMNTEAFF. For the CDR3, the DNA is TGTGCCATCAGTGACAACGTAGAAGTCATGAACACTGAAGCTTTCTTT. Supplemented by reference TRBV2 and TRBJ1-1, the full variable domain reads EPEVTQTPSHQVTQMGQEVILRCVPISNHLYFYWYRQILGQKVEFLVSFYNNEISEKSEIFDDQFSVERPDGSNFTLKIRSTKLEDSAMYFCAISDNVEVMNTEAFFGQGTRLTVV.

This clonotype was detected ten times or more. The rearrangement joins TRBV10-3 to TRBJ1-5, with D unresolved. Germline values: CDR1 ENHRY, CDR2 SYGVKD. The CDR3 covers 11 residues. V lost 8 bases, J lost 3 bases, and 5 bases lay in between. The CDR3 DNA reads TGTGCCATCGCCCACAATCAGCCCCAGCATTTT. Encoded protein: CAIAHNQPQHF.

This clonotype was counted many times. The chain uses TRBV11-2 and TRBJ1-2; 7 nucleotides line up with TRBD1. Germline CDR1 reads SGHAT; CDR2 reads FQNNGV. The CDR3 loop spans 13 amino acids. Trimming at V came to 4 bases and at J to 5 bases, leaving 4 bases not matched to a gene. CDR3 coding DNA: TGTGCCAGCAGCTCCCGACAGGGTTATGGCTACACCTTC. It specifies CASSSRQGYGYTF.

The chain combines TRBV12-3 or TRBV12-4 with TRBJ2-1; a possible D gene is TRBD1 (6 bases). Trimming cost V 3 bases and J 5 bases, with 23 bases left between them. This CDR3 region has 18 residues. The CDR3 here is CASSFMGVGQGPNNEQFF. The CDR3 nucleotides are TGTGCCAGCAGTTTTATGGGTGTCGGGCAGGGGCCGAACAATGAGCAGTTCTTC.

A note on this clonotype: An end of the junction does not agree with germline; a read error may underlie this. This sequence joins TRBV12-3 or TRBV12-4 and TRBJ1-4; tentative D call: TRBD1 (5 bases). The CDR3 has 15 residues. The CDR3 sequence is CASSPRDWGYEKLFF. CDR3 in DNA: TGTGCCAGCAGTCCCCGGGACTGGGGGTATGAAAAATTGTTTTTT.

This clonotype was recorded many times. The chain couples TRBV15 to TRBJ2-1; TRBD1 matches 12 bases. This CDR3 is 15 amino acids long. From germline, CDR1 is LNHNV and CDR2 YYDKDF (reference sequence). Losses at the gene ends were 5 bases for V and 8 bases for J; bases not matched to a gene: 7. In DNA form, the CDR3 reads TGTGCCACCAGCCGAGGGACAGGGGGCGGGTATGAGCAGTTCTTC. Amino acid sequence: CATSRGTGGGYEQFF.

This clonotype was seen many times. This chain links TRBV11-2 with TRBJ2-3; TRBD2 matches at 14 bases. The CDR3 is made up of 15 amino acids. Germline CDR1 SGHAT, CDR2 FQNNGV. Unmatched junction bases numbered 4, after V lost 5 bases and J lost 6 bases. CDR3 loop: CASSPGTSGSDTQYF. The CDR3 DNA reads as TGTGCCAGCAGCCCAGGGACTAGCGGGAGTGATACGCAGTATTTT.

Ten or more counts support this clonotype. The rearrangement joins TRBV3-1 to TRBJ1-1; D is perhaps TRBD1 (6 bases). V lost 3 bases and J 1 base, leaving 15 bases between the germline ends. Germline values: CDR1 LGHDT, CDR2 YNNKEL (reference sequence). This CDR3 has 16 residues. CDR3 residues: CASSHGSGGGNTEAFF. For the CDR3, the DNA is TGTGCCAGCAGCCATGGATCCGGGGGCGGGAACACTGAAGCTTTCTTT.

This clonotype was found many times. The chain couples TRBV7-3 to TRBJ2-5; a weak D match, TRBD1 (6 bases). Germline assignment: CDR1 SGHTA and CDR2 FQGTGA. This CDR3 has 13 amino acids. The V end lost 4 bases, the J end lost 3 bases, and 9 bases lay between the germline ends. DNA of the CDR3: TGTGCCAGCAGCTCGGACAGAGAAGAGACCCAGTACTTC. Protein product: CASSSDREETQYF.

To note about this clonotype: This may arise from a read error, as a much more abundant clone is one base away. The CDR3 is CASRSAYTQYF. The DNA for the CDR3 is TGTGCCAGCAGGTCTGCATATACGCAGTATTTT. The J gene is TRBJ2-3, the V gene TRBV12-3 or TRBV12-4; unclear D gene. V was pared by 6 bases and J by 7 bases, with 8 bases between. The CDR3 is 11 residues long.

This clonotype has a count of ten or more. The gene calls are TRBV25-1 and TRBJ2-5; D perhaps matches TRBD2 (5 bases). The V gene's germline CDR1 is MGHDK and CDR2 SYGVNS. The germline V and J ends were trimmed by 0 bases and 4 bases, with 9 bases remaining between them. The CDR3 length is 14 residues. CDR3 sequence reads: CASSEYGKGETQYF. The CDR3 DNA reads TGTGCCAGCAGTGAATACGGGAAGGGAGAGACCCAGTACTTC.

This clonotype was recorded many times. This chain's CDR3 is CASSLKGPSGAGDTQYF. Here the CDR3 DNA reads TGTGCCAGCAGCCTCAAGGGGCCTAGCGGGGCCGGGGATACGCAGTATTTT. The chain is built from TRBV4-2 and TRBJ2-3, with 9 bases aligning to TRBD2. The CDR3 has 17 amino acids. Trimming took 4 bases from V and 6 from J; bases not matched to a gene: 14. Looked up from germline, CDR1 is LGHNA and CDR2 is YNFKEQ.

There are many counts of this clonotype. V usage is TRBV10-3 and J usage is TRBJ2-1; no clear D. The CDR3 spans 14 residues. Germline CDR1 is ENHRY and CDR2 is SYGVKD. V lost 6 bases and J lost 6, with 15 bases in between. The CDR3 region has the DNA TGTGCCATCAGAGGGCTACCAATAACCAATGAGCAGTTCTTC. The encoded protein is CAIRGLPITNEQFF.

This clonotype was observed many times. J is TRBJ2-4 and V is TRBV30, with D possibly TRBD1 on 6 matching bases. The germline V gene has CDR1 GTSNPN and CDR2 SVGIG (reference sequence). V was cut by 1 base and J by 0 bases, with 16 bases left in between. The CDR3 loop spans 17 amino acids. The CDR3 DNA reads TGTGCCTGGAGTGACGACGATACAGGGTTAGCCAAAAACATTCAGTACTTC. Protein product: CAWSDDDTGLAKNIQYF. The whole variable domain, filled in from reference TRBV30 and TRBJ2-4, reads SQTIHQWPATLVQPVGSPLSLECTVEGTSNPNLYWYRQAAGRGLQLLFYSVGIGQISSEVPQNLSASRPQDRQFILSSKKLLLSDSGFYLCAWSDDDTGLAKNIQYFGAGTRLSVL.

This clonotype showed up many times. This chain connects TRBV20-1 to TRBJ2-6; D is unclear. Germline lookup yields CDR1 DFQATT and CDR2 SNEGSKA (reference sequence). V lost 5 bases, J lost 0 bases, and 8 bases lay in between. This CDR3 comprises 14 residues. In DNA, the CDR3 is TGCAGTGCTCGAGCTTTCTCTGGGGCCAACGTCCTGACTTTC. This translates into CSARAFSGANVLTF.

This clonotype showed up many times. This chain joins TRBV12-3 or TRBV12-4 and TRBJ2-7, with D tentatively TRBD1 (6 bases). The CDR3 length is 14 residues. Trimming took off 3 bases at V and 6 bases at J, with 15 bases between the two ends. In nucleotides, the CDR3 is TGTGCCAGCAGTTTGGTACAGGGATACGCCGAGCAGTACTTC. Amino acids: CASSLVQGYAEQYF.

At least ten counts were recorded for this clonotype. This chain uses TRBV28 with TRBJ2-7, with 7 bases aligning to TRBD1. The V and J ends lost 6 bases and 0 bases, in that order; junction bases with no gene match: 8. The CDR3 runs to 15 residues. The germline V gene has CDR1 MDHEN and CDR2 SYDVKM. The CDR3 DNA is TGTGCCAGCAGAAAAAGGGACAGTAGCTCCTACGAGCAGTACTTC. It codes for CASRKRDSSSYEQYF.

Concerning this clonotype: A much larger clone lies a single base off, so this may be a read error. V is TRBV10-2 and J is TRBJ2-2, with a possible D match to TRBD2 (5 bases). Looked up from germline, CDR1 is WSHSY and CDR2 is SAAADI. This CDR3 is 14 amino acids long. The CDR3: CASSVKSNTGELSF. CDR3 DNA sequence: TGCGCCAGCAGTGTAAAGTCGAACACCGGGGAGCTGTCTTTT.

Ten or more counts support this clonotype. The rearrangement links TRBV29-1 to TRBJ1-1, with unresolved D. Trimming stripped 1 base from V and 1 base from J, with 10 bases between. The CDR3 is made up of 14 amino acids. Per germline, CDR1 SQVTM and CDR2 ANQGSEA. CDR3 sequence reads: CSVEVRGRNTEAFF. The CDR3 DNA reads TGCAGCGTTGAAGTACGGGGAAGGAACACTGAAGCTTTCTTT.

This clonotype turned up a few times. CDR3 bases: TGTGCCAGCAGTAGAGTAAGCCCTTGGGGTATGCCAATGAGCACTGAAGCTTTCTTT. It encodes CASSRVSPWGMPMSTEAFF. V and J are TRBV2 and TRBJ1-1; D not resolved. V gave up 5 bases and J gave up 4 bases, with 29 bases separating them. Germline CDR1 reads SNHLY; CDR2 reads FYNNEI. This CDR3 is 19 amino acids long. Supplemented by reference TRBV2 and TRBJ1-1, the full variable domain reads EPEVTQTPSHQVTQMGQEVILRCVPISNHLYFYWYRQILGQKVEFLVSFYNNEISEKSEIFDDQFSVERPDGSNFTLKIRSTKLEDSAMYFCASSRVSPWGMPMSTEAFFGQGTRLTVV.

This clonotype was counted at least ten times. J is TRBJ1-1 and V is TRBV7-8; D perhaps matches TRBD1 (5 bases). The CDR3 has 13 residues. Trimming took 5 bases from V and 1 from J, leaving 8 bases between them. The germline V gene has CDR1 SGHVS and CDR2 FQNEAQ. CDR3 DNA: TGTGCCAGCAGCCGAACAGGGAACACTGAAGCTTTCTTT. The encoded protein is CASSRTGNTEAFF.

This clonotype was recorded a few times. J is TRBJ2-3 and V is TRBV7-9; 12 bases map to TRBD2. The V gene's germline CDR1 is SEHNR and CDR2 FQNEAQ (reference sequence). V dropped 5 bases and J dropped 4; count of bases not matched to a gene: 4. This CDR3 region has 15 residues. The CDR3 is CASSAASGGADTQYF. The CDR3 nucleotides are TGTGCCAGCAGCGCTGCTAGCGGGGGGGCAGATACGCAGTATTTT.

This clonotype was counted ten times or more. The rearrangement links TRBV7-8 to TRBJ2-1; D may be TRBD1 (6 bases). There are 19 residues in the CDR3. Trimming shortened V by 5 bases and J by 5 bases, and 28 bases separated the two germline ends. In germline, CDR1 is SGHVS, CDR2 FQNEAQ. The DNA for the CDR3 is TGTGCCAGCAGCCGAGTAGCAGGGGTCCAGGAAACAGGAAACAATGAGCAGTTCTTC. It specifies CASSRVAGVQETGNNEQFF.

Ten or more counts support this clonotype. The V call is TRBV12-3 or TRBV12-4, the J call TRBJ1-1, with D possibly being TRBD1 (5 bases). The CDR3 is 12 residues long. Trimming took off 3 bases at V and 11 bases at J, with 13 bases between the two ends. The CDR3 coding sequence is TGTGCCAGCAGTTTTATTCAGGGTCTGGCTTTCTTT. This gives the protein CASSFIQGLAFF.